These T cell receptor beta chains were read from a single sample in a study of cytotoxic CD8 clonotypes in ibrutinib-treated CLL. Some clones are missing from TCRdb's copy, which holds only in-frame ones; the method was immunoSEQ multiplex PCR. The data contain approximately 350,000 clones, around 66% of them singletons. This material consisted of PBMCs, taken after 36 months of ibrutinib treatment. The receptors were sampled from a human donor with chronic lymphocytic leukemia. Both conserved end residues are part of each CDR3. The D gene is left open where the match is weak. Only some rows state a clone size, as once, few, many or a class for expanded clones.

d_gene: TRBD2; j_gene: TRBJ2-7; v_gene: TRBV19; abundance: NA; CDR3aa: CASSMVLAGNYEQYF; CDR3nt: TGTGCCAGTAGTATGGTTCTAGCGGGAAACTACGAGCAGTACTTC
d_gene: NA; j_gene: TRBJ2-7; v_gene: TRBV29-1; abundance: NA; CDR3aa: CSVGGTATYEQYF; CDR3nt: TGCAGCGTAGGAGGGACAGCGACCTACGAGCAGTACTTC
d_gene: TRBD2; j_gene: TRBJ2-5; v_gene: TRBV10-3; abundance: NA; CDR3aa: CAISDPATSGGETQYF; CDR3nt: TGTGCCATCAGTGACCCTGCTACTAGCGGGGGAGAGACCCAGTACTTC
d_gene: NA; j_gene: TRBJ2-3; v_gene: TRBV11-2; abundance: NA; CDR3aa: CASSLVIGGRDTQYF; CDR3nt: TGTGCCAGCAGCTTAGTAATAGGGGGGCGAGATACGCAGTATTTT
d_gene: NA; j_gene: TRBJ1-2; v_gene: TRBV28; abundance: NA; CDR3aa: CASSLWAGNLGYTF; CDR3nt: TGTGCCAGCAGTTTATGGGCAGGGAATCTTGGCTACACCTTC
d_gene: NA; j_gene: TRBJ2-1; v_gene: TRBV9; abundance: NA; CDR3aa: CASSPQVRGGGAEQFF; CDR3nt: TGTGCCAGCAGCCCCCAGGTCAGGGGGGGTGGCGCGGAGCAGTTCTTC
d_gene: NA; j_gene: TRBJ2-5; v_gene: TRBV7-6; abundance: NA; CDR3aa: CASSSPGRAGETQYF; CDR3nt: TGTGCCAGCAGCTCCCCCGGCAGGGCGGGAGAGACCCAGTACTTC
d_gene: NA; j_gene: TRBJ1-5; v_gene: TRBV15; abundance: NA; CDR3aa: CATSRDPGVGQPQHF; CDR3nt: TGTGCCACCAGCAGAGATCCAGGGGTCGGTCAGCCCCAGCATTTT
d_gene: TRBD1; j_gene: TRBJ1-2; v_gene: TRBV9; abundance: once; CDR3aa: CASSANRGSNYGYTF; CDR3nt: TGTGCCAGCAGCGCTAACAGGGGATCCAACTATGGCTACACCTTC
d_gene: NA; j_gene: TRBJ1-1; v_gene: TRBV7-2; abundance: once; CDR3aa: CASRLGPRGGAFF; CDR3nt: TGTGCCAGCCGCCTAGGACCCAGGGGCGGGGCTTTCTTT
d_gene: NA; j_gene: TRBJ2-3; v_gene: TRBV6-1; abundance: NA; CDR3aa: CASSADQPTQYF; CDR3nt: TGTGCCAGCAGTGCGGACCAGCCCACGCAGTATTTT
d_gene: NA; j_gene: TRBJ1-1; v_gene: TRBV4-1; abundance: NA; CDR3aa: CASSQGKGRDWTEAFF; CDR3nt: TGCGCCAGCAGCCAAGGGAAGGGAAGGGATTGGACTGAAGCTTTCTTT
d_gene: NA; j_gene: TRBJ1-6; v_gene: TRBV19; abundance: NA; CDR3aa: CASSKTKKGNSPLHF; CDR3nt: TGTGCCAGTAGTAAAACGAAAAAGGGTAATTCACCCCTCCACTTT
d_gene: TRBD2; j_gene: TRBJ2-7; v_gene: TRBV7-8; abundance: NA; CDR3aa: CASSPGLAGGFSYEQYF; CDR3nt: TGTGCCAGCAGCCCCGGACTAGCGGGGGGCTTCTCCTACGAGCAGTACTTC
d_gene: TRBD2; j_gene: TRBJ2-2; v_gene: TRBV4-2; abundance: NA; CDR3aa: CASSPWSLLARNTGELFF; CDR3nt: TGTGCCAGCAGCCCTTGGTCTCTACTAGCGAGAAACACCGGGGAGCTGTTTTTT
d_gene: NA; j_gene: TRBJ2-1; v_gene: TRBV9; abundance: few; CDR3aa: CASSVADEQFF; CDR3nt: TGTGCCAGCAGCGTAGCTGATGAGCAGTTCTTC
d_gene: TRBD1; j_gene: TRBJ1-2; v_gene: TRBV6-5; abundance: NA; CDR3aa: CASSFLDRGGYTF; CDR3nt: TGTGCCAGCAGTTTTCTGGACAGGGGAGGCTACACCTTC
d_gene: NA; j_gene: TRBJ2-7; v_gene: TRBV11-2; abundance: NA; CDR3aa: CASSPGWGSYEQYF; CDR3nt: TGTGCCAGCAGCCCGGGGTGGGGATCCTACGAGCAGTACTTC
d_gene: NA; j_gene: TRBJ1-2; v_gene: TRBV7-9; abundance: few; CDR3aa: CASSLGVGRPYGYTF; CDR3nt: TGTGCCAGCAGCTTGGGCGTCGGTAGACCCTATGGCTACACCTTC
d_gene: TRBD1; j_gene: TRBJ2-2; v_gene: TRBV10-3; abundance: few; CDR3aa: CAISTWTGKNTGELFF; CDR3nt: TGTGCCATCTCCACGTGGACAGGGAAGAACACCGGGGAGCTGTTTTTT
d_gene: NA; j_gene: TRBJ2-7; v_gene: TRBV2; abundance: NA; CDR3aa: CASSDPLQGTYEQYF; CDR3nt: TGTGCCAGCAGTGACCCCTTGCAGGGTACCTACGAGCAGTACTTC
d_gene: TRBD1; j_gene: TRBJ2-2; v_gene: TRBV18; abundance: NA; CDR3aa: CASSPQGTGELFF; CDR3nt: TGTGCCAGCTCGCCACAGGGGACCGGGGAGCTGTTTTTT
d_gene: NA; j_gene: TRBJ1-1; v_gene: TRBV14; abundance: NA; CDR3aa: CASSHSLDGRYTMNTEAFF; CDR3nt: TGTGCCAGCAGCCATTCCCTCGACGGGAGATATACCATGAACACTGAAGCTTTCTTT
d_gene: NA; j_gene: TRBJ1-2; v_gene: TRBV10-3; abundance: NA; CDR3aa: CASSGEDYGYTF; CDR3nt: TGTGCCTCCTCGGGGGAGGACTATGGCTACACCTTC
d_gene: TRBD1; j_gene: TRBJ1-5; v_gene: TRBV15; abundance: NA; CDR3aa: CATSRTGGNQPQHF; CDR3nt: TGTGCCACCAGCAGGACAGGGGGTAATCAGCCCCAGCATTTT
d_gene: NA; j_gene: TRBJ2-3; v_gene: TRBV5-1; abundance: few; CDR3aa: CASSSTDTQYF; CDR3nt: TGCGCCAGCAGCTCCACAGATACGCAGTATTTT
d_gene: NA; j_gene: TRBJ2-3; v_gene: TRBV9; abundance: NA; CDR3aa: CASSVRARGVDTQYF; CDR3nt: TGTGCCAGCAGCGTAAGGGCCAGGGGCGTGGATACGCAGTATTTT
d_gene: NA; j_gene: TRBJ2-7; v_gene: TRBV27; abundance: NA; CDR3aa: CASSLRGGSYEQYF; CDR3nt: TGTGCCAGCAGTTTAAGGGGGGGATCCTACGAGCAGTACTTC
d_gene: TRBD1; j_gene: TRBJ2-3; v_gene: TRBV7-2; abundance: once; CDR3aa: CASSYRGGTDTQYF; CDR3nt: TGTGCCAGCAGCTACAGGGGAGGCACAGATACGCAGTATTTT
d_gene: NA; j_gene: TRBJ1-2; v_gene: TRBV7-9; abundance: NA; CDR3aa: CASSLNGDGYTF; CDR3nt: TGTGCCAGCAGCCTCAATGGGGATGGCTACACCTTC
d_gene: TRBD1; j_gene: TRBJ1-1; v_gene: TRBV5-1; abundance: NA; CDR3aa: CASSASGTGVTEAFF; CDR3nt: TGCGCCAGCAGCGCTTCCGGGACAGGGGTCACTGAAGCTTTCTTT
d_gene: NA; j_gene: TRBJ1-2; v_gene: TRBV5-1; abundance: NA; CDR3aa: CASSLAGGPNYGYTF; CDR3nt: TGCGCCAGCAGCTTGGCTGGGGGCCCTAACTATGGCTACACCTTC
d_gene: TRBD1; j_gene: TRBJ2-7; v_gene: TRBV7-3; abundance: few; CDR3aa: CASSAIGTVVSEQYF; CDR3nt: TGTGCCAGCAGCGCTATCGGGACAGTGGTCTCCGAGCAGTACTTC